These 3 T cell receptor beta chains share one sample of origin, sequenced in a study of beta chain features in type 1 diabetes. cDNA synthesis used the whole RNA isolate, giving expressed TCRB sequences. TCRdb's copy holds only in-frame clones and misses some; the assay was immunoSEQ multiplex PCR. The repertoire holds approximately 270,000 clones, with roughly an eighth as singletons. The antigens of these receptors remain unknown. Findings of the study overall: Type 1 diabetes patients had moderately but significantly shorter TCRB CDR3s in all four CD4+ subsets.

The sample taken for sequencing was naive CD4+ T cells from blood. All receptors come from a man aged 25 to 40 with type 1 diabetes.

V usage is TRBV9 and J usage is TRBJ2-1, with 7 bases that match TRBD2. With V trimmed by 1 base and J by 3 bases, 4 bases remained unmatched. From germline, CDR1 is SGDLS and CDR2 YYNGEE. CDR3 size: 15 residues. The CDR3 coding sequence is TGTGCCAGCAGCGTATGGGGGGAGGGCTACAATGAGCAGTTCTTC. Its translation: CASSVWGEGYNEQFF.

V usage is TRBV28 and J usage is TRBJ2-2; TRBD1 might be the D (5 bases). V dropped 5 bases and J dropped 5 bases, with 18 bases sitting between them. The germline gives CDR1 MDHEN, CDR2 SYDVKM. The CDR3 has 16 residues. CDR3 DNA sequence: TGTGCCAGCAGTCCCTCGGTGGGGCGGAAAACCGGGGAGCTGTTTTTT. Its protein product is CASSPSVGRKTGELFF. The variable domain in full, completed from reference TRBV28 and TRBJ2-2, reads DVKVTQSSRYLVKRTGEKVFLECVQDMDHENMFWYRQDPGLGLRLIYFSYDVKMKEKGDIPEGYSVSREKKERFSLILESASTNQTSMYLCASSPSVGRKTGELFFGEGSRLTVL.

The chain employs TRBV28 and TRBJ2-7, with 11 nucleotides matching TRBD1. This CDR3 spans 16 amino acids. The V gene's germline CDR1 is MDHEN and CDR2 SYDVKM. V lost 4 bases, J lost 3 bases, and 8 bases stayed unmatched. In nucleotides, the CDR3 is TGTGCCAGCAGTTCACTATGGACAGGGGGCTACTACGAGCAGTACTTC. This gives the protein CASSSLWTGGYYEQYF.